This T cell receptor beta chain came from a study of blood T cell repertoires in COVID-19 (dated by TCRdb to the early 2020s). A note on the overall study: Samples covering the acute and convalescent phases of COVID-19 were provided by collaborators in the United States, Italy and Spain. The prospective study material was composed of cDNA or gDNA derived from T cells, B-cell-depleted T cells, or PBMCs. Deeply sampled blood TCRbeta repertoires from subjects exposed to, actively infected with, or recovered from COVID-19 were included in the dataset. The repertoires were released in a freely available public database intended as a resource for research on the immune response to SARS-CoV-2. Samples were obtained from the ongoing ImmuneRACE study (first 160 participants) and from 1,254 subjects provided by 6 global collaborators. Nearly every sample came with metadata listing a de-identified subject ID, COVID-19 status, age in years and sex. Where available, HLA class I and class II types were obtained from metadata supplied by the sample provider rather than from assay-based typing.

What the research found in general, with its limitations: How much clinical and demographic metadata was included differed by source and by participant, and the metadata was provided uncurated.

TCRbeta CDR3 regions were amplified from genomic DNA using the immunoSEQ Assay, a bias-controlled multiplex PCR. The authors' pipeline ran thus. The number of nucleated cells in each sample was estimated from the amplification of reference gene primers within the assay. Sequence reads were collapsed and filtered to measure the absolute abundance of every unique TCRbeta CDR3 rearrangement. Productive Simpson clonality was computed per sample as the square root of Simpson's diversity index over productive rearrangements. In TCRdb, the immuneACCESS table is reduced to in-frame sequences with V and J assigned. These tables do not hold every clone; where another copy was compared, an unresolved V gene accounts for under half, and the others remain unexplained. That table gives V, J and clone size, and the DNA gave D and trimming. For this sample there are some 130,000 clones; over 80% appear just once. The biggest ten clones account for approximately 2% of the sample.

About this clone itself: The specificity of this receptor is unknown. The record has no base qualities; no much larger clone is one base away.

Each collaborating institution followed its own protocols to collect whole blood in K2EDTA tubes. For TCRbeta analysis, collaborators shipped samples as frozen whole blood, isolated PBMCs, or DNA extracted from either of those sample types. From the cysteine through the phenylalanine, the CDR3 covers 13 amino acids. Only the CDR3 region is kept as DNA, spanning 39 bases read in frame from base 1. Trimming costs V 3 bases and J 0 bases, and their ends lie 6 bases apart. For CDR1 and CDR2, the germline V gene lists MDHEN and SYDVKM. This sequence was found in a man between 65 and 79 years old with acute or convalescent COVID-19. The chain links TRBV28 with TRBJ2-7; no D gene can be assigned with confidence. Input material: peripheral blood. The CDR3 protein: CASSFPGSYEQYF. The sequence in DNA is TGTGCCAGCAGTTTTCCGGGCTCCTACGAGCAGTACTTC.